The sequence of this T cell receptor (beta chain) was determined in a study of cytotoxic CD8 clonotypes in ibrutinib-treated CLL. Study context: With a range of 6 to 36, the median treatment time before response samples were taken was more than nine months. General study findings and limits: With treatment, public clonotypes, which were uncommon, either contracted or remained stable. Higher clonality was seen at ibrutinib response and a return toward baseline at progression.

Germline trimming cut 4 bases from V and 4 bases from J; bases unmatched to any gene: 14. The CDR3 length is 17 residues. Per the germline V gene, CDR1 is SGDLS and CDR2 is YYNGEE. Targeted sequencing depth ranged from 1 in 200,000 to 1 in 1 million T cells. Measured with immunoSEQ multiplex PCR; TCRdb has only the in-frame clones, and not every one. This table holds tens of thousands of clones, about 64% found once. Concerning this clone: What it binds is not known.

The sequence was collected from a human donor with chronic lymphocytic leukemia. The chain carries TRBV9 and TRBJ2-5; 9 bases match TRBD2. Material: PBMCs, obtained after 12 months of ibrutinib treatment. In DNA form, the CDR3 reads TGTGCCAGCAGCCCCAGACTTGGGCGGGGGGGCTCAGAGACCCAGTACTTC. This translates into CASSPRLGRGGSETQYF.